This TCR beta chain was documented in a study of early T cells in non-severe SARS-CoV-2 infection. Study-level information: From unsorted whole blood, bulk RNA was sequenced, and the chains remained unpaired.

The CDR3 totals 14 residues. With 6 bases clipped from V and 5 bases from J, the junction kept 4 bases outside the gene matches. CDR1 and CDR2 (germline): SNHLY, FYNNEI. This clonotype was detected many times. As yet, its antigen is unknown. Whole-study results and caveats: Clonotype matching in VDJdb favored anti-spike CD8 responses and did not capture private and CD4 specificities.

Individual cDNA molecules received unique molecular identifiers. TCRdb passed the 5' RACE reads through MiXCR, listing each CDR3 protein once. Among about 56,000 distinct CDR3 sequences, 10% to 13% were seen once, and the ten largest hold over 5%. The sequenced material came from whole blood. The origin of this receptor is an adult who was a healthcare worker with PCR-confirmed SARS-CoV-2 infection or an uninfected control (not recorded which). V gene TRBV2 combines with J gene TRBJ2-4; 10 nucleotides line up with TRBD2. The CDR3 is CASRPGTSENIQYF. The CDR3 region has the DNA TGTGCCAGCAGGCCCGGGACTAGCGAAAACATTCAGTACTTC.